What follows are 22 T cell receptor beta chains derived from one specimen sequenced in a study of blood T cell repertoires in COVID-19. Some clones are missing from TCRdb's copy, which holds only in-frame ones; the method was immunoSEQ multiplex PCR. Of 430,000 or so clones listed, around nine tenths were seen once; the top ten hold approximately 1.3%. Sequenced input: PBMCs or T cells enriched from blood (not recorded which). The receptors come from a woman aged 18-29 years who had been exposed to COVID-19.

The chain links TRBV9 to TRBJ2-1; tentative D call: TRBD2 (6 bases). Trimming removed 0 bases at V and 4 bases at J, with 11 bases between. Germline-derived CDR1 and CDR2 are SGDLS and YYNGEE. This CDR3 is 15 amino acids long. The CDR3 DNA reads TGTGCCAGCAGCGTAGCGGGAGATTATTACAATGAGCAGTTCTTC. It is translated as CASSVAGDYYNEQFF. Together with reference TRBV9 and TRBJ2-1, the CDR3 gives the full variable domain: DSGVTQTPKHLITATGQRVTLRCSPRSGDLSVYWYQQSLDQGLQFLIQYYNGEERAKGNILERFSAQQFPDLHSELNLSSLELGDSALYFCASSVAGDYYNEQFFGPGTRLTVL.

This sequence joins TRBV18 and TRBJ2-1, with D unclear. The CDR3 has 13 residues. V lost 3 bases, J lost 8 bases, and 11 bases lay in between. Germline CDR1 KGHSH, CDR2 LQKENI. CDR3 protein: CASSPPSEDEQFF. CDR3 sequence (DNA): TGTGCCAGCTCACCTCCTTCCGAGGATGAGCAGTTCTTC.

The chain is built from TRBV28 and TRBJ2-7; D might be TRBD1 (6 bases). CDR3 length: 16 amino acids. Trimming pared 7 bases from V and 0 bases from J, leaving 19 bases between. Germline CDR1 is MDHEN and CDR2 is SYDVKM. CDR3 amino acids: CASTASRGSDSYEQYF. In DNA, the CDR3 is TGTGCCAGCACAGCCAGCAGGGGTTCCGACTCCTACGAGCAGTACTTC. Full variable domain (missing parts from reference TRBV28 and TRBJ2-7): DVKVTQSSRYLVKRTGEKVFLECVQDMDHENMFWYRQDPGLGLRLIYFSYDVKMKEKGDIPEGYSVSREKKERFSLILESASTNQTSMYLCASTASRGSDSYEQYFGPGTRLTVT.

The V call is TRBV3-1 (or the pseudogene TRBV3-2), the J call TRBJ2-3; 10 bases match TRBD1. V was clipped by 4 bases and J by 1 base; unmatched bases: 8. Germline V lookup: CDR1 LGHDT, CDR2 YNNKEL (reference sequence). The CDR3 consists of 17 residues. The CDR3 reads CASSLWDRGIRTDTQYF. The DNA for the CDR3 is TGTGCCAGCAGCCTATGGGACAGGGGAATTCGCACAGATACGCAGTATTTT.

The chain joins TRBV28 to TRBJ1-2; TRBD1 matches 7 bases. The CDR3 loop spans 13 amino acids. Germline V lookup: CDR1 MDHEN, CDR2 SYDVKM. The trim removed 5 bases at V and 6 bases at J, leaving 6 bases unmatched. CDR3 amino acids: CASSHRGADGYTF. Written as DNA, the CDR3 is TGTGCCAGCAGTCACAGGGGAGCGGATGGCTACACCTTC.

This chain connects TRBV4-1 to TRBJ1-4; 11 bases match TRBD1. From germline, CDR1 is MGHRA and CDR2 YSYEKL. V lost 4 bases to trimming and J lost 7 bases; unmatched junction nucleotides: 23. CDR3 length: 21 amino acids. The CDR3 nucleotides are TGCGCCAGCAGCCCCCAAATTGTGGTTACCGGGACAGGGGGAGAGCGTGAAAAACTGTTTTTT. Protein sequence: CASSPQIVVTGTGGEREKLFF.

The CDR3 DNA sequence: TGTGCCAGCAGCCAAGGGTGGGACAGCAATTCACCCCTCCACTTT. This codes for CASSQGWDSNSPLHF. V usage is TRBV3-1 (or the pseudogene TRBV3-2) and J usage is TRBJ1-6, with TRBD1 matching 7 bases. CDR3 length: 15 amino acids. Germline CDR1 reads LGHDT; CDR2 reads YNNKEL (reference sequence). V lost 1 base, J lost 7 bases, and 4 bases stayed unmatched.

This chain links TRBV12-3 or TRBV12-4 with TRBJ2-7; 7 positions agree with TRBD1. The J segment lost 5 bases and the V segment lost 7 bases, leaving 8 bases of the junction unmatched. The CDR3 runs to 13 residues. The CDR3 bases are TGTGCCAGCACCCCACGACAGGGCCACGAGCAGTACTTC. This encodes CASTPRQGHEQYF.

The chain couples TRBV5-1 to TRBJ1-4; 8 bases line up with TRBD1. The V gene's germline CDR1 is SGHRS and CDR2 YFSETQ. The CDR3 extends over 14 amino acids. V was pared by 4 bases and J by 7 bases, with 6 bases of the junction left unmatched. This chain's CDR3 is CASSPGQGGEKLFF. As DNA, the CDR3 is TGCGCCAGCAGCCCCGGACAGGGTGGTGAAAAACTGTTTTTT.

The chain combines TRBV5-1 with TRBJ1-1; D ambiguous. The V end was cut by 4 bases, the J end by 0 bases, with 7 bases between. The germline CDR1 and CDR2 sequences are SGHRS and YFSETQ. The CDR3 consists of 13 residues. This CDR3 reads CASSRAMNTEAFF. The DNA of the CDR3 is TGCGCCAGCAGCCGAGCTATGAACACTGAAGCTTTCTTT.

This clone was seen only once. The chain is built from TRBV5-1 and TRBJ2-7; D remains unclear. Germline V gene data show CDR1 as SGHRS and CDR2 as YFSETQ. V was clipped by 3 bases and J by 3 bases, with 13 bases between them. The length of the CDR3 is 14 residues. CDR3 sequence: CASSSDWFLYEQYF. The CDR3, as DNA: TGCGCCAGCAGCTCCGACTGGTTTCTCTACGAGCAGTACTTC.

This chain links TRBV6-5 with TRBJ2-1; 9 bases map to TRBD1. From germline, CDR1 is MNHEY and CDR2 SVGAGI. The CDR3 consists of 16 residues. J lost 3 bases, V lost 0 bases, and 3 bases had no gene match. The CDR3, as DNA: TGTGCCAGCAGTTACTCGGCGGGACAGGGCTACAATGAGCAGTTCTTC. This sequence encodes CASSYSAGQGYNEQFF.

The chain couples TRBV7-2 to TRBJ2-5; 10 bases align to TRBD1. The CDR3 has 15 amino acids. Looked up from germline, CDR1 is SGHTA and CDR2 is FQGNSA. V shed 4 bases and J 4 bases; nucleotides not matched to a gene: 6. CDR3 residues: CASSSLRTGGETQYF. For the CDR3, the DNA is TGTGCCAGCAGCTCCCTTAGGACAGGGGGAGAGACCCAGTACTTC.

The chain is built from TRBV25-1 and TRBJ1-5; 8 nucleotides align to TRBD1. The germline V gene has CDR1 MGHDK and CDR2 SYGVNS. V shed 2 bases and J 5 bases; nucleotides not matched to a gene: 5. The CDR3 has 15 residues. CDR3 sequence: CASSELGQDHQPQHF. CDR3 coding DNA: TGTGCCAGCAGTGAACTGGGACAGGACCATCAGCCCCAGCATTTT. The full variable domain, with the rest looked up from reference TRBV25-1 and TRBJ1-5, is EADIYQTPRYLVIGTGKKITLECSQTMGHDKMYWYQQDPGMELHLIHYSYGVNSTEKGDLSSESTVSRIRTEHFPLTLESARPSHTSQYLCASSELGQDHQPQHFGDGTRLSIL.

CDR3 amino acids: CSVSDGYNSPLHF. CDR3 coding DNA: TGCAGCGTTTCAGATGGCTATAATTCACCCCTCCACTTT. The chain joins TRBV29-1 to TRBJ1-6; no firm D call. Trimming took 5 bases from V and 3 from J, leaving 8 bases between them. CDR1 and CDR2 (germline): SQVTM, ANQGSEA. This CDR3 comprises 13 residues.

The chain is built from TRBV19 and TRBJ1-5; D might be TRBD1 (6 bases). With 5 bases removed from V and 0 bases from J, the gap between germline ends came to 17 bases. Germline CDR1 and CDR2: LNHDA and SQIVND (reference sequence). CDR3 length: 17 amino acids. CDR3: CASSWTVGGDSNQPQHF. The CDR3 DNA is TGTGCCAGTAGTTGGACAGTCGGGGGGGATAGCAATCAGCCCCAGCATTTT. The whole variable domain, filled in from reference TRBV19 and TRBJ1-5, reads DGGITQSPKYLFRKEGQNVTLSCEQNLNHDAMYWYRQDPGQGLRLIYYSQIVNDFQKGDIAEGYSVSREKKESFPLTVTSAQKNPTAFYLCASSWTVGGDSNQPQHFGDGTRLSIL.

The chain has TRBV18 and TRBJ2-7, with D possibly TRBD2 on 7 matching bases. CDR1 is KGHSH and CDR2 is LQKENI in the germline V gene. The CDR3 covers 15 residues. Trimming removed 5 bases from V and 2 bases from J, with 16 bases in between. DNA for the CDR3: TGTGCCAGCTCAACAATCCGGGGGGCGGCCTACGAGCAGTACTTC. Protein product: CASSTIRGAAYEQYF. The complete variable domain, with remaining parts taken from reference TRBV18 and TRBJ2-7, reads NAGVMQNPRHLVRRRGQEARLRCSPMKGHSHVYWYRQLPEEGLKFMVYLQKENIIDESGMPKERFSAEFPKEGPSILRIQQVVRGDSAAYFCASSTIRGAAYEQYFGPGTRLTVT.

The chain combines TRBV28 with TRBJ2-1; D perhaps matches TRBD2 (5 bases). This CDR3 contains 15 residues. With 5 bases removed from V and 5 bases from J, the gap between germline ends came to 16 bases. CDR1 is MDHEN and CDR2 is SYDVKM in the germline V gene. The CDR3 coding sequence is TGTGCCAGCAGTCTCACTAGGTCGTCGAACAATGAGCAGTTCTTC. It yields the protein CASSLTRSSNNEQFF.

The V call is TRBV7-2, the J call TRBJ2-1; 8 nucleotides agree with TRBD1. Germline CDR1 reads SGHTA; CDR2 reads FQGNSA. V shed 0 bases, J shed 7 bases, and the junction held 11 bases outside the gene matches. The CDR3 has 17 residues. In DNA form, the CDR3 reads TGTGCCAGCAGCTTAGCCGGGCAGGGGGCGGGTGAAAATGAGCAGTTCTTC. Its protein is CASSLAGQGAGENEQFF.

V gene TRBV15 combines with J gene TRBJ1-5; possible D gene TRBD1, 6 bases. There are 15 residues in the CDR3. The germline V and J ends were trimmed by 0 bases and 6 bases, with 12 bases remaining between them. Germline values: CDR1 LNHNV, CDR2 YYDKDF (reference sequence). Here the CDR3 reads CATSRDRGGPQPQHF. The CDR3 DNA sequence: TGTGCCACCAGCAGAGATAGGGGGGGGCCTCAGCCCCAGCATTTT.

The chain uses TRBV7-8 and TRBJ2-7; TRBD1 matches 11 bases. Trimming took 8 bases from V and 1 from J; bases not matched to a gene: 4. Germline assignment: CDR1 SGHVS and CDR2 FQNEAQ. The CDR3 sequence is 14 residues long. CDR3 loop: CASARDRGSYEQYF. For the CDR3, the DNA is TGTGCCAGCGCGAGGGACAGGGGGTCCTACGAGCAGTACTTC.

The V gene is TRBV5-1, the J gene TRBJ2-4, with TRBD2 matching over 11 bases. This CDR3 has 21 amino acids. Germline V gene sequence: CDR1 SGHRS, CDR2 YFSETQ. Trimming took 4 bases from V and 0 from J; bases not matched to a gene: 18. The CDR3 bases are TGCGCCAGCAGCCTAAACCCCGGACTAGCGGGTAGAACGCTAGCCAAAAACATTCAGTACTTC. Protein product: CASSLNPGLAGRTLAKNIQYF.